Listed below are T cell receptor beta chains from one sample, sequenced in a study of T cells in Graves' hyperthyroidism and ophthalmopathy. TCRdb passed the multiplex PCR reads through MiXCR, listing each CDR3 protein once. This sample has 500,000 or so distinct CDR3 sequences; over 15% occur once, and the top ten carry about 16%. The specimen was blood. The receptor source for this set is a woman in her late teens or twenties with Graves' ophthalmopathy. CDR3s include the opening cysteine and the closing phenylalanine or tryptophan. The order of the fields is CDR3 length, D gene, J gene, V gene, clone size, CDR3 protein, CDR3 DNA. The D gene is left open where the match is weak. Some rows have no size entry. The others give once, few or many, or a class for an expanded clone.

length: 15; D: .; J: TRBJ1-2; V: TRBV2; size: many; CDR3: CASTSRAKKRNGYTF; DNA: TGTGCCAGCACGTCCCGGGCAAAAAAAAGGAATGGCTACACCTTC
length: 17; D: TRBD1; J: TRBJ1-5; V: TRBV3-1; size: many; CDR3: CASSLYGQGNGNQPQHF; DNA: TGTGCCAGCAGCCTGTACGGACAGGGGAACGGCAATCAGCCCCAGCATTTT
length: 15; D: .; J: TRBJ2-6; V: TRBV28; size: .; CDR3: CASSPQASGANVLTF; DNA: TGTGCCAGCAGTCCACAGGCCTCTGGGGCCAACGTCCTGACTTTC
length: 15; D: .; J: TRBJ2-1; V: TRBV12-3/TRBV12-4; size: many; CDR3: CASSLPGQYYNEQFF; DNA: TGTGCCAGCAGTTTACCCGGACAGTACTACAATGAGCAGTTCTTC
length: 17; D: TRBD2; J: TRBJ2-2; V: TRBV30; size: many; CDR3: CAWSPPLGLVNTGELFF; DNA: TGTGCCTGGAGTCCTCCTTTGGGACTAGTGAACACCGGGGAGCTGTTTTTT
length: 15; D: .; J: TRBJ2-7; V: TRBV7-6; size: few; CDR3: CASSLTPSSSYEQYF; DNA: TGTGCCAGCAGCTTAACCCCTAGCTCTAGCTACGAGCAGTACTTC
length: 13; D: .; J: TRBJ1-2; V: TRBV6-1; size: .; CDR3: CASTSSGGRGYTF; DNA: TGTGCCAGCACCAGTTCGGGGGGCCGAGGCTACACCTTC
length: 16; D: TRBD1; J: TRBJ2-5; V: TRBV6-2/TRBV6-3; size: many; CDR3: CASISPGTGRRETQYF; DNA: TGTGCCAGCATCTCCCCCGGGACAGGGAGGCGAGAGACCCAGTACTTC
length: 14; D: .; J: TRBJ1-4; V: TRBV28; size: few; CDR3: CASRDSSSGEKLFF; DNA: TGTGCCAGCAGGGACAGCTCCTCCGGTGAAAAACTGTTTTTT
length: 12; D: .; J: TRBJ2-7; V: TRBV5-6; size: many; CDR3: CASSLYNYEQYF; DNA: TGTGCCAGCAGCTTGTATAACTACGAGCAGTACTTC
length: 13; D: .; J: TRBJ2-5; V: TRBV19; size: .; CDR3: CASSINYRETQYF; DNA: TGTGCCAGTAGTATCAACTACCGGGAGACCCAGTACTTC
length: 15; D: TRBD2; J: TRBJ2-7; V: TRBV20-1; size: .; CDR3: CSTYDPGGSSYEQYF; DNA: TGCAGTACCTATGACCCGGGAGGAAGCTCCTACGAGCAGTACTTC
length: 18; D: .; J: TRBJ2-2; V: TRBV27; size: few; CDR3: CASSLSPAVVVNTGELFF; DNA: TGTGCCAGCAGTTTATCCCCTGCCGTTGTAGTAAACACCGGGGAGCTGTTTTTT
length: 16; D: TRBD1; J: TRBJ1-5; V: TRBV27; size: many; CDR3: CASSAKPGQGNQPQHF; DNA: TGTGCCAGCAGTGCGAAACCGGGACAGGGCAATCAGCCCCAGCATTTT
length: 15; D: .; J: TRBJ2-3; V: TRBV20-1; size: many; CDR3: CSARVGTRGKGTQYF; DNA: TGCAGTGCTAGAGTTGGGACCCGCGGGAAGGGTACGCAGTATTTT
length: 18; D: TRBD1; J: TRBJ2-3; V: TRBV7-9; size: many; CDR3: CASSWVFSQGAFTDTQYF; DNA: TGTGCCAGCAGCTGGGTGTTCTCTCAGGGGGCTTTCACAGATACGCAGTATTTT
length: 16; D: TRBD1; J: TRBJ2-2; V: TRBV7-6; size: .; CDR3: CASSLRGQGATGELFF; DNA: TGTGCCAGCAGCTTGCGTGGACAGGGTGCCACCGGGGAGCTGTTTTTT
length: 13; D: .; J: TRBJ1-2; V: TRBV12-3/TRBV12-4; size: many; CDR3: CASSRDLSYGYTF; DNA: TGTGCCAGCAGTCGAGACCTTTCCTATGGCTACACCTTC
length: 14; D: .; J: TRBJ1-3; V: TRBV29-1; size: .; CDR3: CSVDKTGSGNTIYF; DNA: TGCAGCGTTGATAAAACAGGCTCTGGAAACACCATATATTTT
length: 15; D: TRBD1; J: TRBJ2-7; V: TRBV20-1; size: many; CDR3: CSATTRDRASYEQYF; DNA: TGCAGTGCTACCACCCGGGACAGGGCTTCCTACGAGCAGTACTTC
length: 12; D: TRBD1; J: TRBJ2-7; V: TRBV29-1; size: .; CDR3: CSGGQGPHEQYF; DNA: TGCAGCGGAGGACAGGGTCCCCACGAGCAGTACTTC
length: 14; D: .; J: TRBJ2-1; V: TRBV6-1; size: .; CDR3: CASSEEGGYNEQFF; DNA: TGTGCCAGCAGTGAAGAAGGTGGGTACAATGAGCAGTTCTTC
length: 14; D: TRBD2; J: TRBJ2-3; V: TRBV20-1; size: many; CDR3: CSARKREGSDTQYF; DNA: TGCAGTGCTAGAAAGCGGGAGGGATCGGATACGCAGTATTTT
length: 15; D: TRBD1; J: TRBJ2-1; V: TRBV24-1; size: few; CDR3: CATSDTRQGFNEQFF; DNA: TGTGCCACCAGTGACACCCGACAGGGGTTCAATGAGCAGTTCTTC
length: 14; D: .; J: TRBJ2-1; V: TRBV29-1; size: .; CDR3: CSVEGQGDYNEQFF; DNA: TGCAGCGTTGAGGGGCAAGGCGATTACAATGAGCAGTTCTTC
length: 11; D: .; J: TRBJ1-3; V: TRBV4-1; size: once; CDR3: CASSQDEAIYF; DNA: TGCGCCAGCAGCCAAGATGAGGCCATATATTTT
length: 16; D: TRBD2; J: TRBJ2-3; V: TRBV4-2; size: few; CDR3: CASSAGTSGRVDTQYF; DNA: TGTGCCAGCAGCGCCGGGACTAGCGGGAGGGTAGATACGCAGTATTTT
length: 13; D: .; J: TRBJ1-1; V: TRBV28; size: few; CDR3: CASSFLSGGQAFF; DNA: TGTGCCAGCAGTTTCTTGAGCGGGGGGCAAGCTTTCTTT
length: 15; D: TRBD1; J: TRBJ1-5; V: TRBV28; size: .; CDR3: CASSGDRGGGQPQHF; DNA: TGTGCCAGCAGTGGGGACAGGGGGGGTGGTCAGCCCCAGCATTTT
length: 17; D: .; J: TRBJ2-5; V: TRBV6-1; size: .; CDR3: CASSPPRVGDGGETQYF; DNA: TGTGCCAGCAGTCCCCCTCGCGTTGGGGATGGTGGCGAGACCCAGTACTTC
length: 16; D: TRBD1; J: TRBJ1-1; V: TRBV5-8; size: many; CDR3: CASSLGQGLMNTEAFF; DNA: TGTGCCAGCAGCTTGGGACAGGGGTTAATGAACACTGAAGCTTTCTTT
length: 15; D: .; J: TRBJ1-2; V: TRBV5-6; size: many; CDR3: CASSLMTAENYGYTF; DNA: TGTGCCAGCAGCTTGATGACAGCCGAGAACTATGGCTACACCTTC
length: 14; D: .; J: TRBJ2-1; V: TRBV19; size: .; CDR3: CASSMGGADNEQFF; DNA: TGTGCCAGTAGTATGGGGGGGGCGGATAATGAGCAGTTCTTC
length: 16; D: .; J: TRBJ2-5; V: TRBV28; size: .; CDR3: CASIMRGGITRETQYF; DNA: TGTGCCAGCATCATGAGAGGGGGGATCACCAGGGAGACCCAGTACTTC
length: 12; D: .; J: TRBJ1-1; V: TRBV7-9; size: few; CDR3: CASSLRGAEAFF; DNA: TGTGCCAGCAGCTTACGGGGGGCTGAAGCTTTCTTT
length: 17; D: TRBD2; J: TRBJ2-3; V: TRBV27; size: many; CDR3: CASSEPGLAGGTDTQYF; DNA: TGTGCCAGCAGCGAACCGGGACTAGCGGGAGGGACAGATACGCAGTATTTT
length: 12; D: .; J: TRBJ2-1; V: TRBV28; size: many; CDR3: CASSGLEVEQFF; DNA: TGTGCCAGCAGCGGCCTAGAGGTTGAGCAGTTCTTC